A single sample gave rise to the 8 T cell receptor beta chains below, sequenced in a study of CD8+CD57+ T cells in acquired aplastic anemia. Profiling that covered TCR beta VDJ and CDR3 relied on genomic DNA as its template. A single record per CDR3 protein comes from TCRdb applying MiXCR to the reads. The data show about 200,000 distinct CDR3 sequences, under 55% seen once. Selection for sequencing was limited to patients who had shown CD8+CD57+ cell expansion by flow cytometry. Input material: sorted CD4+, CD8+, or CD8+CD57+ T cells (not recorded which) from PBMCs. These receptors were collected from a human donor with aplastic anemia.

The chain recombines TRBV2 with TRBJ2-5; D is undetermined. Germline assignment: CDR1 SNHLY and CDR2 FYNNEI. The germline V and J ends were trimmed by 1 base and 2 bases, with 5 bases remaining between them. The CDR3 consists of 13 residues. The CDR3 loop reads CASSEVGQETQYF. The CDR3 nucleotides read TGTGCCAGCAGTGAAGTGGGGCAAGAGACCCAGTACTTC.

Only a few counts were recorded for this clonotype. The gene calls are TRBV18 and TRBJ1-1, with a weak D call TRBD1 (5 bases). V lost 1 base and J lost 0, with 6 bases in between. In germline, CDR1 is KGHSH, CDR2 LQKENI. The CDR3 is 14 amino acids. The CDR3 bases are TGTGCCAGCTCACCACTGGGGGTGAACACTGAAGCTTTCTTT. Amino acid sequence: CASSPLGVNTEAFF.

The chain recombines TRBV7-2 with TRBJ1-6; 10 bases are a match to TRBD1. Germline CDR1 SGHTA, CDR2 FQGNSA. Losses at the gene ends were 5 bases for V and 10 bases for J; bases not matched to a gene: 8. The CDR3 loop spans 15 amino acids. The CDR3: CASSVRQGARSPLHF. The CDR3 DNA reads TGTGCCAGCAGCGTACGACAGGGGGCACGCTCACCCCTCCACTTT.

This chain links TRBV9 with TRBJ2-5; 7 bases agree with TRBD1. Germline CDR1 reads SGDLS; CDR2 reads YYNGEE. V shed 0 bases and J 1 base; nucleotides not matched to a gene: 9. CDR3 length equals 17 residues. CDR3 protein: CASSVVEGGHLQETQYF. Written as DNA, the CDR3 is TGTGCCAGCAGCGTAGTGGAAGGGGGCCATCTCCAAGAGACCCAGTACTTC.

This clonotype was detected ten times or more. The rearrangement links TRBV7-7 to TRBJ2-1; TRBD2 matches 14 bases. Trimming removed 3 bases from V and 8 bases from J; junction bases left unmatched: 3. The CDR3 loop spans 15 amino acids. Germline V gives CDR1 SSHAT, CDR2 FNYEAQ (reference sequence). This chain's CDR3 is CASSFGTSGGDEQFF. CDR3 DNA sequence: TGTGCCAGCAGCTTCGGGACTAGCGGGGGCGATGAGCAGTTCTTC.

V is TRBV19 and J is TRBJ2-7, with 7 bases fitting TRBD1. The CDR3 runs 14 residues. Germline CDR1 reads LNHDA; CDR2 reads SQIVND (reference sequence). V lost 6 bases to trimming and J lost 4 bases; unmatched junction nucleotides: 9. The DNA of the CDR3 is TGTGCCAGTAGGCCCGGGACAGAGAAATACGAGCAGTACTTC. This translates into CASRPGTEKYEQYF.

At least ten counts were recorded for this clonotype. V usage is TRBV19 and J usage is TRBJ1-5, with TRBD1 as a possible D gene (5 bases). Trimming took 5 bases from V and 5 from J, leaving 16 bases between them. Germline-derived CDR1 and CDR2 are LNHDA and SQIVND (reference sequence). CDR3 length equals 15 residues. The CDR3 DNA follows: TGTGCCAGTAGTTCCCCTTCCAGGGTATATCAGCCCCAGCATTTT. Protein sequence: CASSSPSRVYQPQHF.

This clonotype was picked up many times. This sequence joins TRBV7-6 and TRBJ2-2; D perhaps matches TRBD1 (6 bases). CDR3 length: 16 amino acids. CDR1 is SGHVS and CDR2 is FNYEAQ in the germline V gene. The ends were cut back, 3 bases at V and 0 bases at J, with 11 bases in the middle. The CDR3 loop is CASSFQTGANTGELFF. The CDR3 region has the DNA TGTGCCAGCAGCTTCCAGACAGGTGCGAACACCGGGGAGCTGTTTTTT.